This T cell receptor (beta chain) is drawn from a study of blood T cell repertoires in COVID-19. The V gene lost 2 bases and the J gene lost 4 bases, with 15 bases spanning the gap. CDR1 MNHNS and CDR2 SASEGT come from the germline V gene. This CDR3 contains 16 residues. Clones were sequenced by immunoSEQ multiplex PCR, and TCRdb holds only the in-frame ones, with some missing. This table holds about 190,000 clones, approximately 84% found once. The sample consisted of PBMCs or T cells enriched from blood (not recorded which). This TCR was sampled from a woman in her thirties who had recovered from COVID-19. The chain links TRBV6-1 to TRBJ1-3; D is ambiguous. The chain's CDR3 is CASSENPGLQGNTIYF. The DNA of the CDR3 is TGTGCCAGCAGTGAAAATCCAGGCCTTCAAGGAAACACCATATATTTT.